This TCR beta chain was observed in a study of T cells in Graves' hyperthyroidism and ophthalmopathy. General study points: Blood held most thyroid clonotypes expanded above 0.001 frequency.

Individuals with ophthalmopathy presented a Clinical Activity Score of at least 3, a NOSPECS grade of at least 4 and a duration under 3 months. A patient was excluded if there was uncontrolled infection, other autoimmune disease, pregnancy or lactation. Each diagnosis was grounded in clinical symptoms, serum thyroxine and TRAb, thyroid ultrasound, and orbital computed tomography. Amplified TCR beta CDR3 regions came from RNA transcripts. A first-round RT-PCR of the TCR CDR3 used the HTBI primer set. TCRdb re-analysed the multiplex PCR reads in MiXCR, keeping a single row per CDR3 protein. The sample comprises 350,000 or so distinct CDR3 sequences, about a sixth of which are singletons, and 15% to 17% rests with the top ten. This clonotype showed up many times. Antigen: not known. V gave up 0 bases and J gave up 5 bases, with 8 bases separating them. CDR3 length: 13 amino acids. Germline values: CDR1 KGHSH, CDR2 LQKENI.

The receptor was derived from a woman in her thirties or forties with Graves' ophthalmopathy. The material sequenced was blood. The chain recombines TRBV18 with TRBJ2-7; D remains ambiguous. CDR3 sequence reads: CASSPPSAHEQYF. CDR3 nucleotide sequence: TGTGCCAGCTCACCACCGTCTGCCCACGAGCAGTACTTC.